This T cell receptor beta chain was obtained from a study of T cells in Graves' hyperthyroidism and ophthalmopathy. There were TCR beta CDR3 regions amplified from RNA transcripts. With the HTBI primer set, the TCR CDR3 went through a first round of RT-PCR. TCRdb itself ran the multiplex PCR reads through MiXCR, one entry per CDR3 protein. This table holds around 400,000 distinct CDR3 sequences, approximately 14% found once. Duration under 3 months, a NOSPECS grade of at least 4, and a Clinical Activity Score of at least 3 characterized the ophthalmopathy patients. This clonotype was recorded at least ten times. The CDR3 is made up of 20 amino acids. Germline V gene sequence: CDR1 LGHDT, CDR2 YNNKEL (reference sequence). Trimming took 0 bases from V and 1 from J; bases not matched to a gene: 12.

Sequenced: blood. The chain is built from TRBV3-1 and TRBJ2-4; 10 nucleotides agree with TRBD2. This TCR was sampled from a woman aged 60-75 years with Graves' ophthalmopathy. The CDR3 coding sequence is TGTGCCAGCAGCCAAGATATCGCTAGCGGGAGTTTATTGGCCAAAAACATTCAGTACTTC. Its protein product is CASSQDIASGSLLAKNIQYF.